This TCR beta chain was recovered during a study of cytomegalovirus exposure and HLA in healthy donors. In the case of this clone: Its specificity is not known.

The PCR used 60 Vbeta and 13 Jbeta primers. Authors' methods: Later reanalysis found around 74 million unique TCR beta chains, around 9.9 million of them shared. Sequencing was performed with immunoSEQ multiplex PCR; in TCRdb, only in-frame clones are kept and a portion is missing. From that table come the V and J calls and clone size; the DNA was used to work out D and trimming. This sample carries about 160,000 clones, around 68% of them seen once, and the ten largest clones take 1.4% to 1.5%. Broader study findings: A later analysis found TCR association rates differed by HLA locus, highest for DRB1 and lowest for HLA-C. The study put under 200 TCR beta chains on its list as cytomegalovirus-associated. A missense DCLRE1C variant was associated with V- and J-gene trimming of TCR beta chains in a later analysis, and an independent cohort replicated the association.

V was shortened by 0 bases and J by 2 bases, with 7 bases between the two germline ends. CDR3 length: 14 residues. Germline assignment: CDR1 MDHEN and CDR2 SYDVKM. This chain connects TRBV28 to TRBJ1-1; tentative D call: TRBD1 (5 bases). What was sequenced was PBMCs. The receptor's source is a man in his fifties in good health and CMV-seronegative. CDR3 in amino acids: CASSLWQGNTEAFF. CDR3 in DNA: TGTGCCAGCAGTTTATGGCAGGGAAACACTGAAGCTTTCTTT.